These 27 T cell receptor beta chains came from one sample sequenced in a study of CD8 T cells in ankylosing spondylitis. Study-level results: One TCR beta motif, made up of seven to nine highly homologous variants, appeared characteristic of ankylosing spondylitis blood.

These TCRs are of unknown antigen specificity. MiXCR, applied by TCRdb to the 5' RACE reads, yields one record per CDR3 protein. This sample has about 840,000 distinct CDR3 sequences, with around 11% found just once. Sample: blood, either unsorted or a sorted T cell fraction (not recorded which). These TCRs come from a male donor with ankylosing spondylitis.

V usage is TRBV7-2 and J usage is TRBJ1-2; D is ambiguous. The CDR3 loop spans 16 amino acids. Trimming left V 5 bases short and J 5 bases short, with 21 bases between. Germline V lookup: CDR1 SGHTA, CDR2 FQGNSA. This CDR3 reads CASSIWTTGSDYGYTF. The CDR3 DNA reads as TGTGCCAGCAGCATCTGGACGACGGGTTCGGATTATGGCTACACCTTC.

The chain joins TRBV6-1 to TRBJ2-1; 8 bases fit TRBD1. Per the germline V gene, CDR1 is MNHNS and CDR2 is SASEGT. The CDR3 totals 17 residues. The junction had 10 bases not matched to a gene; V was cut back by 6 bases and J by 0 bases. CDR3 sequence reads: CASSRHGTGGSYNEQFF. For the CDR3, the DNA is TGTGCCAGCAGCCGACACGGGACAGGAGGCTCCTACAATGAGCAGTTCTTC.

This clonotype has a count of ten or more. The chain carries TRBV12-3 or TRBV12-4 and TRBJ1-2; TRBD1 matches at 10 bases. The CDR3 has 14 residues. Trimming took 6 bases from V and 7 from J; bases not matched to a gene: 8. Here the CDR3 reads CASRTGTGASGYTF. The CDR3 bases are TGTGCCAGCAGGACCGGGACAGGGGCATCTGGCTACACCTTC.

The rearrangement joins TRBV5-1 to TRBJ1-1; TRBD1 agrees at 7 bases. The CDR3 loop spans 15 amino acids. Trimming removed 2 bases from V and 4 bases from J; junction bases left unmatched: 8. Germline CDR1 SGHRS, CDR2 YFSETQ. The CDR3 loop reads CASSFNRGRGTEAFF. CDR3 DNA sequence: TGCGCCAGCAGCTTCAACAGGGGAAGGGGCACTGAAGCTTTCTTT.

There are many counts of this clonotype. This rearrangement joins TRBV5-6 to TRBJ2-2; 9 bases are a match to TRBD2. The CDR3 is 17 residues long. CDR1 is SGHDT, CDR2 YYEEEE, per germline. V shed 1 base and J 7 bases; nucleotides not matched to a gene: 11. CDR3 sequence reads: CASSLTLAGGFHGELFF. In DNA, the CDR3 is TGTGCCAGCAGCTTGACTTTGGCGGGAGGGTTCCACGGGGAGCTGTTTTTT.

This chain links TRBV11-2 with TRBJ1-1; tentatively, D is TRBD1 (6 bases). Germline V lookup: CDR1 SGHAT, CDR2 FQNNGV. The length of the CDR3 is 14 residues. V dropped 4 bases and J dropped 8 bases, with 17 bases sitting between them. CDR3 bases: TGTGCCAGCAGCTCGGGGGCGTCTCTGTCGGAAGCTTTCTTT. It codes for CASSSGASLSEAFF. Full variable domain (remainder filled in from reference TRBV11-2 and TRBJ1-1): EAGVAQSPRYKIIEKRQSVAFWCNPISGHATLYWYQQILGQGPKLLIQFQNNGVVDDSQLPKDRFSAERLKGVDSTLKIQPAKLEDSAVYLCASSSGASLSEAFFGQGTRLTVV.

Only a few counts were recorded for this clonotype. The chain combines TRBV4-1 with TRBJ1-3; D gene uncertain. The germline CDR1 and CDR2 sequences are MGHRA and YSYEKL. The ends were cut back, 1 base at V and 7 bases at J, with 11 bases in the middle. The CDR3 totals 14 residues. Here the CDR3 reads CASSQAFFQNTIYF. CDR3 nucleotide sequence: TGCGCCAGCAGCCAAGCTTTCTTCCAGAACACCATATATTTT.

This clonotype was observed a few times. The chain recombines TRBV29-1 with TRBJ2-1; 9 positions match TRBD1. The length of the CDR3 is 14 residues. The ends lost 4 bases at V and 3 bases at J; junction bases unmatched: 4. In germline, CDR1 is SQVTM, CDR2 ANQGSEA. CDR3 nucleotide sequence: TGCAGCGTTGGGGGACAGGGATTCTACAATGAGCAGTTCTTC. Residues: CSVGGQGFYNEQFF.

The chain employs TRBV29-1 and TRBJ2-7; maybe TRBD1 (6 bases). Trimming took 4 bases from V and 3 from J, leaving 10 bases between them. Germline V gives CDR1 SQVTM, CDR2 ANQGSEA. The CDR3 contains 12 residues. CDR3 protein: CSVVVGGYEQYF. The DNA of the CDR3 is TGCAGCGTTGTAGTAGGGGGCTACGAGCAGTACTTC.

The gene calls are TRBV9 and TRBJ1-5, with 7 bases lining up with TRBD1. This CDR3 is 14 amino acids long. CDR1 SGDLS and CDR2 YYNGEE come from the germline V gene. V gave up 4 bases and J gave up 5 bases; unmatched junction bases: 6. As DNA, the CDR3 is TGTGCCAGCAGCCAAGGGACAGCTTATCAGCCCCAGCATTTT. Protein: CASSQGTAYQPQHF.

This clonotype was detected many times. The CDR3 region is CASSFPQQGSDKNIQYF. The CDR3 DNA is TGTGCCAGCAGTTTCCCGCAGCAGGGGAGTGACAAAAACATTCAGTACTTC. The rearrangement uses TRBV28 and TRBJ2-4; a possible D gene is TRBD1 (6 bases). The CDR3 is 17 amino acids. Germline V gene data show CDR1 as MDHEN and CDR2 as SYDVKM. V dropped 3 bases and J dropped 3 bases, with 18 bases sitting between them.

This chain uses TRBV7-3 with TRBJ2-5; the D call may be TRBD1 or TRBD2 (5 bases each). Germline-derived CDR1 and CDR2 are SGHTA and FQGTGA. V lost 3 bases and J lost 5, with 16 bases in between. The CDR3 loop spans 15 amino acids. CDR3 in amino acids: CASSLGGRGQETQYF. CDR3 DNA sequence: TGTGCCAGCAGCTTGGGCGGACGGGGCCAGGAGACCCAGTACTTC. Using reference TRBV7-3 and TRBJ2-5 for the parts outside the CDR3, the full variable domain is GAGVSQTPSNKVTEKGKYVELRCDPISGHTALYWYRQSLGQGPEFLIYFQGTGAADDSGLPNDRFFAVRPEGSVSTLKIQRTERGDSAVYLCASSLGGRGQETQYFGPGTRLLVL.

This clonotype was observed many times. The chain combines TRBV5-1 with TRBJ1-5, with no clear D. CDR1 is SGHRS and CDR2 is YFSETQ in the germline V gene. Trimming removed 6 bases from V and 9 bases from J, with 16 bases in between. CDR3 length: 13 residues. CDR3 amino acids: CASKPSERGPQHF. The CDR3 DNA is TGCGCCAGCAAGCCCTCGGAGCGCGGGCCCCAGCATTTT.

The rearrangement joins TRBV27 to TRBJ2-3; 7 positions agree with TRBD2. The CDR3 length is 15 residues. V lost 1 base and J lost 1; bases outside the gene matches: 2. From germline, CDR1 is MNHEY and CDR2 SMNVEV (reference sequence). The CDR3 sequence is CASSLLGGGTDTQYF. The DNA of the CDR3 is TGTGCCAGCAGTTTATTGGGAGGGGGCACAGATACGCAGTATTTT.

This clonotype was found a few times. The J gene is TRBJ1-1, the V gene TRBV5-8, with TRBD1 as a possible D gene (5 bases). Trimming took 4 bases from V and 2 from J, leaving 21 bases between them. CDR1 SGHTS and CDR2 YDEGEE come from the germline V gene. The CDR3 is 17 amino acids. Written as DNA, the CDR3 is TGTGCCAGCAGCCCAAGGTGGGGAAAACAGGCAAACACTGAAGCTTTCTTT. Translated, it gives CASSPRWGKQANTEAFF. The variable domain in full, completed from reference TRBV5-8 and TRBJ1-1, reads EAGVTQSPTHLIKTRGQQATLRCSPISGHTSVYWYQQALGLGLQFLLWYDEGEERNRGNFPPRFSGRQFPNYSSELNVNALELEDSALYLCASSPRWGKQANTEAFFGQGTRLTVV.

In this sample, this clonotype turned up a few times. The CDR3 region is CASSLDGGVIVAGEQFF. CDR3 DNA: TGTGCCAGCAGCCTAGACGGCGGAGTGATAGTGGCCGGAGAGCAGTTCTTC. The chain combines TRBV7-8 with TRBJ2-1; D gene unclear. Germline V gene data show CDR1 as SGHVS and CDR2 as FQNEAQ. This CDR3 region has 17 residues. The V and J ends lost 5 bases and 10 bases respectively, with 27 bases between them.

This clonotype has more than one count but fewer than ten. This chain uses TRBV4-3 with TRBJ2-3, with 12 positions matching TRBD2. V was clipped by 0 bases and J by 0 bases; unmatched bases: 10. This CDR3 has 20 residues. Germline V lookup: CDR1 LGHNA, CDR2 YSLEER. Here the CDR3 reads CASSQDEALAGGPSTDTQYF. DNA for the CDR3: TGCGCCAGCAGCCAAGATGAGGCACTAGCGGGGGGACCTAGCACAGATACGCAGTATTTT.

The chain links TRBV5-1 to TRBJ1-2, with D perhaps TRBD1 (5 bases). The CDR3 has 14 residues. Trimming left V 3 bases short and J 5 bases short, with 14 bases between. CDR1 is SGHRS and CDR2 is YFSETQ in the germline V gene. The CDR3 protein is CASSWGPGPYGYTF. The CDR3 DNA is TGCGCCAGCAGCTGGGGACCTGGGCCTTATGGCTACACCTTC.

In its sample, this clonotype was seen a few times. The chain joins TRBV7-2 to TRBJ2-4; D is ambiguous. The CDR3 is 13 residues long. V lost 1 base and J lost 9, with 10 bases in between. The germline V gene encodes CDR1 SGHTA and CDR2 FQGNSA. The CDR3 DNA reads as TGTGCCAGCAGCTTAGGGGTCTCGGGCATTCAGTACTTC. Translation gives CASSLGVSGIQYF.

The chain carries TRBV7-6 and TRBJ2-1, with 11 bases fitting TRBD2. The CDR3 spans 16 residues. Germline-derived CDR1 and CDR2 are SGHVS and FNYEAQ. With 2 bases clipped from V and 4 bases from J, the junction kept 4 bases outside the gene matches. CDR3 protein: CASSLSSGGRYNEQFF. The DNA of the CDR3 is TGTGCCAGCAGCTTATCTAGCGGGGGGCGGTACAATGAGCAGTTCTTC.

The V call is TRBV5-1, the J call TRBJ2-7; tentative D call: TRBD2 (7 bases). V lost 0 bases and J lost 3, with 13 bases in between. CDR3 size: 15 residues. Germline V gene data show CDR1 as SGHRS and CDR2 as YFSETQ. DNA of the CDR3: TGCGCCAGCAGCTTGGCGGCGGGGGCGAGCTACGAGCAGTACTTC. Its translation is CASSLAAGASYEQYF.

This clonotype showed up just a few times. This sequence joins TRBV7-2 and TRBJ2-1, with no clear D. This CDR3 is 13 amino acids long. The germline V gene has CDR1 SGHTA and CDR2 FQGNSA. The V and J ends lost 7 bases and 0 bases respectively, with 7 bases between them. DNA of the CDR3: TGTGCCAGCACCTCCGCCTCCTACAATGAGCAGTTCTTC. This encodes CASTSASYNEQFF. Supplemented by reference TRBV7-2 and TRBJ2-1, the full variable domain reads GAGVSQSPSNKVTEKGKDVELRCDPISGHTALYWYRQSLGQGLEFLIYFQGNSAPDKSGLPSDRFSAERTGGSVSTLTIQRTQQEDSAVYLCASTSASYNEQFFGPGTRLTVL.

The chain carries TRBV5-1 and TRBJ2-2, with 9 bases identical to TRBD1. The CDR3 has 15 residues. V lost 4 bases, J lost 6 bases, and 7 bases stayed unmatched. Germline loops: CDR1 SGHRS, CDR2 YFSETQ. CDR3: CASSLDRGKPGELFF. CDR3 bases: TGCGCCAGCAGCCTGGACAGGGGTAAACCCGGGGAGCTGTTTTTT.

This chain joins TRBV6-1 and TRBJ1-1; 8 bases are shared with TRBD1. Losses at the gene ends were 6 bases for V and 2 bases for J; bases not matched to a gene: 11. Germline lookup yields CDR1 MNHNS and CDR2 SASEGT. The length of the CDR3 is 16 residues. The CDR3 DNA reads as TGTGCCAGCAGACACGCCCGGACAGGGCTTAACACTGAAGCTTTCTTT. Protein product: CASRHARTGLNTEAFF.

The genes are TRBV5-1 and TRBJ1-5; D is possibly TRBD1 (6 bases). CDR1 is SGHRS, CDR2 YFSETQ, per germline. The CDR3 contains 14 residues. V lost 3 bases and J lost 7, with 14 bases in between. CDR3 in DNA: TGCGCCAGCAGCTCCACAGGGCTGGAGCAGCCCCAGCATTTT. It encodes CASSSTGLEQPQHF. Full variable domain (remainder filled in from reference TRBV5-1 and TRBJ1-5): KAGVTQTPRYLIKTRGQQVTLSCSPISGHRSVSWYQQTPGQGLQFLFEYFSETQRNKGNFPGRFSGRQFSNSRSEMNVSTLELGDSALYLCASSSTGLEQPQHFGDGTRLSIL.

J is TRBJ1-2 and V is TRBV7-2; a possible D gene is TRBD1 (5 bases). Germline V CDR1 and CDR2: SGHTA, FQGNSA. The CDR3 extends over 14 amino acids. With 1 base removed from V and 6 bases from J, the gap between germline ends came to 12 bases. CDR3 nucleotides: TGTGCCAGCAGCTTAGTACGGGCCAGGGATGGCTACACCTTC. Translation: CASSLVRARDGYTF.

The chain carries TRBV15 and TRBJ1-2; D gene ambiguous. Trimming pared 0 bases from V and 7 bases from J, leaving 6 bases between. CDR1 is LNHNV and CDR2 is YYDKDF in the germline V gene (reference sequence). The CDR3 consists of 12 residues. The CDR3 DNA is TGTGCCACCAGCAGAGATCGCACTGGCTACACCTTC. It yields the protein CATSRDRTGYTF.